This TCR beta chain was identified in a study of OX40 agonist ivuxolimab in advanced cancers. Across the whole study: Among those treated, three patients had partial responses, one with hepatocellular carcinoma and two with cutaneous melanoma. Study-level findings and limits: The study found among the lowest clonal expansion in partial responders at 0.1-3.0 mg/kg. The mean number of expanded clones was higher in CD8+ T cells than in CD4+. The antigens recognized by the expanded peripheral T cells, that is their antigen specificity, were not determined.

The method was immunoSEQ multiplex PCR; TCRdb's version includes in-frame clones alone and lacks a portion of them. The top ten hold around 4.1% of the sample, which has tens of thousands of clones, roughly 88% seen once. Comments on this clone: Its antigen remains unknown.

Germline V gene data show CDR1 as SEHNR and CDR2 as FQNEAQ (reference sequence). The ends were cut back, 2 bases at V and 2 bases at J, with 8 bases in the middle. The CDR3 is 14 amino acids. Sequencing used CD4+ or CD8+ T cells sorted from blood, obtained in a trial of the OX40 agonist ivuxolimab. The source of this sequence is an adult with an advanced solid tumor such as melanoma, head and neck, liver or kidney cancer. The V gene is TRBV7-9, the J gene TRBJ2-3; either TRBD1 or TRBD2 may supply D (5 bases each). CDR3 loop: CASSLRGATDTQYF. The CDR3 coding sequence is TGTGCCAGCAGCTTAAGAGGGGCCACAGATACGCAGTATTTT. Variable domain in full (rest from reference TRBV7-9 and TRBJ2-3): DTGVSQNPRHKITKRGQNVTFRCDPISEHNRLYWYRQTLGQGPEFLTYFQNEAQLEKSRLLSDRFSAERPKGSFSTLEIQRTEQGDSAMYLCASSLRGATDTQYFGPGTRLTVL.